These 8 T cell receptor beta chains share one sample of origin, sequenced in a study of cytomegalovirus exposure and HLA in healthy donors (dated by TCRdb to about 2017). Library method: the immunoSEQ multiplex PCR assay. For the multiplex PCR, a mixture combining 60 forward primers for TCR Vbeta segments and 13 reverse primers for TCR Jbeta segments was used. This immuneACCESS table, as held by TCRdb, lists in-frame sequences with V and J called but not all clones. Of the missing ones, under half trace to an unresolved V gene in checked studies; the others have no known cause. The sample table holds about 200,000 clones, of which approximately 80% were seen once. The top ten constitute 1.7% of the sample. Sequencing was done on a sample of PBMCs. Receptors were obtained from a woman under 30 in good health and CMV-seronegative.

The rearrangement links TRBV7-2 to TRBJ1-3, with TRBD1 as a possible D gene (6 bases). The V gene lost 3 bases and the J gene lost 0 bases, with 15 bases spanning the gap. Germline CDR1 and CDR2: SGHTA and FQGNSA. This CDR3 spans 17 amino acids. The CDR3 coding sequence is TGTGCCAGCAGCTTGAGCCCAGGGGCCCTCTCTGGAAACACCATATATTTT. Its translation: CASSLSPGALSGNTIYF.

This sequence joins TRBV6-5 and TRBJ2-5, with a possible D match to TRBD1 (6 bases). Trimming took 6 bases from V and 1 from J, leaving 12 bases between them. Germline CDR1 MNHEY, CDR2 SVGAGI. The CDR3 runs 14 residues. The CDR3 sequence is CASRPGHIQETQYF. The CDR3 nucleotides read TGTGCCAGCAGGCCGGGACATATCCAAGAGACCCAGTACTTC.

This clone occurred a few times. Other DNA sequences in this specimen translate into the identical CDR3. The chain joins TRBV4-3 to TRBJ1-1; a weak D match, TRBD1 (5 bases). The CDR3 loop spans 14 amino acids. The germline gives CDR1 LGHNA, CDR2 YSLEER. V lost 0 bases and J 10 bases, leaving 15 bases between the germline ends. The CDR3 bases are TGCGCCAGCAGCCAAGAGCGTCAGGGAGGTCGAGCTTTCTTT. It specifies CASSQERQGGRAFF.

The chain carries TRBV28 and TRBJ1-2, with 8 bases matching TRBD1. Germline CDR1 MDHEN, CDR2 SYDVKM. The CDR3 runs to 13 residues. V dropped 8 bases and J dropped 6; count of bases not matched to a gene: 8. The CDR3, as DNA: TGTGCCAGCGGGGTCTGGACAGGGCATGGCTACACCTTC. It encodes CASGVWTGHGYTF.

The rearrangement joins TRBV7-6 to TRBJ2-5, with 9 bases aligning to TRBD2. This CDR3 is 17 amino acids long. Per the germline V gene, CDR1 is SGHVS and CDR2 is FNYEAQ. V lost 1 base, J lost 1 base, and 7 bases stayed unmatched. The CDR3 bases are TGTGCCAGCAGCTTAGGCACGGCGGGAGGGCTCCAAGAGACCCAGTACTTC. This gives the protein CASSLGTAGGLQETQYF. Drawing the rest from reference TRBV7-6 and TRBJ2-5, the complete variable domain is GAGVSQSPRYKVTKRGQDVALRCDPISGHVSLYWYRQALGQGPEFLTYFNYEAQQDKSGLPNDRFSAERPEGSISTLTIQRTEQRDSAMYRCASSLGTAGGLQETQYFGPGTRLLVL.

The chain combines TRBV7-8 with TRBJ2-1; D unresolved. This CDR3 region has 17 residues. CDR1 and CDR2 (germline): SGHVS, FQNEAQ. The ends were cut back, 5 bases at V and 4 bases at J, with 21 bases in the middle. In DNA form, the CDR3 reads TGTGCCAGCAGCCCACCCATCCGGAGCCCATCTTACAATGAGCAGTTCTTC. Protein: CASSPPIRSPSYNEQFF.

CDR3 bases: TGCGCCAGCAGTGACGGGACAGGGAATGAAAAACTGTTTTTT. This translates into CASSDGTGNEKLFF. The chain couples TRBV10-1 to TRBJ1-4; 9 positions match TRBD1. The V gene end was trimmed by 3 bases and the J gene end by 5 bases; junction bases not matched to a gene: 1. CDR1 and CDR2 from the germline V gene are WNHNN and SYGVQD (reference sequence). The CDR3 covers 14 residues.

The J gene is TRBJ1-4, the V gene TRBV28; D is possibly TRBD1 (5 bases). There are 16 residues in the CDR3. CDR1 and CDR2 from the germline V gene are MDHEN and SYDVKM. Deletions cut 6 bases from V and 4 bases from J, with 18 bases between. The CDR3 spells CASRNKAAGYNEKLFF. CDR3 sequence (DNA): TGTGCCAGCAGGAATAAGGCAGCAGGGTATAATGAAAAACTGTTTTTT.